These 26 T cell receptor beta chains share one sample of origin, sequenced in a study of blood T cell repertoires in COVID-19. TCRdb keeps only in-frame clones here, not all; method: immunoSEQ multiplex PCR. The table includes around 190,000 clones, more than 75% detected once. Sequencing used PBMCs or T cells enriched from blood (not recorded which). The receptors shown here come from a woman between 50 and 59 years old with acute COVID-19.

The chain carries TRBV3-1 (or the pseudogene TRBV3-2) and TRBJ2-7; TRBD2 might be the D (5 bases). The V gene lost 4 bases and the J gene lost 5 bases, with 12 bases spanning the gap. Germline values: CDR1 LGHDT, CDR2 YNNKEL (reference sequence). The CDR3 runs to 13 residues. This CDR3 reads CASSLRAGNEQYV. The CDR3 DNA reads TGTGCCAGCAGCCTTCGGGCGGGTAACGAGCAGTACGTC.

The chain employs TRBV10-1 and TRBJ1-5, with 9 nucleotides matching TRBD1. Germline-derived CDR1 and CDR2 are WNHNN and SYGVQD (reference sequence). V lost 6 bases to trimming and J lost 4 bases; unmatched junction nucleotides: 10. The CDR3 loop spans 16 amino acids. CDR3 loop: CASRILSDRGNQPQHF. DNA for the CDR3: TGCGCCAGCAGGATCCTCTCAGACAGGGGGAATCAGCCCCAGCATTTT.

V gene TRBV19 combines with J gene TRBJ2-7; no clear D gene. The germline V and J ends were trimmed by 5 bases and 1 base, with 12 bases remaining between them. This CDR3 has 14 amino acids. CDR1 is LNHDA and CDR2 is SQIVND in the germline V gene (reference sequence). The CDR3 here is CASSPGGDSYEQYV. CDR3 nucleotides: TGTGCCAGTAGTCCCGGCGGCGATTCCTACGAGCAGTACGTC.

This sequence joins TRBV30 and TRBJ2-6; D is perhaps TRBD2 (5 bases). There are 16 residues in the CDR3. Germline V gene data show CDR1 as GTSNPN and CDR2 as SVGIG (reference sequence). For the CDR3, the DNA is TGTGCTTCCCCACGGGAATCCAGCTCTGGGGCCAACGTCCTGACTTTC. Amino acid sequence: CASPRESSSGANVLTF.

This rearrangement joins TRBV4-3 to TRBJ1-2, with 7 bases aligning to TRBD1. Germline-derived CDR1 and CDR2 are LGHNA and YSLEER. V dropped 0 bases and J dropped 9; count of bases not matched to a gene: 7. This CDR3 is 14 amino acids long. DNA for the CDR3: TGCGCCAGCAGCCAAGACTCCGGGACAGCAAGCTACACCTTC. Translated: CASSQDSGTASYTF.

A single count supports this clone. V and J are TRBV19 and TRBJ2-2, with 9 bases matching TRBD1. Germline loops: CDR1 LNHDA, CDR2 SQIVND (reference sequence). The junction had 12 bases not matched to a gene; V was cut back by 4 bases and J by 3 bases. The CDR3 runs to 18 residues. The chain's CDR3 is CASSNPSDRGYDTGELFF. The CDR3 nucleotides read TGTGCCAGTAGTAATCCCTCGGACAGGGGTTACGACACCGGGGAGCTGTTTTTT.

The genes are TRBV10-2 and TRBJ1-1; 8 bases map to TRBD1. Trimming removed 3 bases from V and 1 base from J; junction bases left unmatched: 1. Germline V gives CDR1 WSHSY, CDR2 SAAADI. The CDR3 totals 14 residues. The CDR3 coding sequence is TGCGCCAGCAGTGACACAGGGGGGAACACTGAAGCTTTCTTT. Its protein is CASSDTGGNTEAFF.

The V gene is TRBV30, the J gene TRBJ1-4, with 9 bases fitting TRBD1. The junction had 6 bases not matched to a gene; V was cut back by 5 bases and J by 5 bases. The CDR3 is made up of 14 amino acids. CDR1 GTSNPN and CDR2 SVGIG come from the germline V gene (reference sequence). The DNA of the CDR3 is TGTGCCTGGGGACAGGGGATAGCGAATGAAAAACTGTTTTTT. The encoded protein is CAWGQGIANEKLFF.

The V and J genes are TRBV21-1 and TRBJ1-1. TRBV21-1 is a known pseudogene. The CDR3 has 14 amino acids. CDR3 DNA: TGTGCCAGCACTAAAGAGCATATGAACACTGAAGCTTTCTTT. Protein: CASTKEHMNTEAFF.

This clone occurred once. This chain uses TRBV6-5 with TRBJ1-2; D unclear. Looked up from germline, CDR1 is MNHEY and CDR2 is SVGAGI. Trimming cost V 4 bases and J 2 bases, with 8 bases left between them. This CDR3 is 13 amino acids long. The CDR3 bases are TGTGCCAGCAGTTCAAACCGGAACTATGGCTACACCTTC. The encoded protein is CASSSNRNYGYTF.

The chain employs TRBV18 and TRBJ1-4; TRBD1 aligns across 7 bases. Trimming removed 0 bases from V and 12 bases from J; junction bases left unmatched: 10. CDR1 is KGHSH, CDR2 LQKENI, per germline. CDR3 size: 15 residues. CDR3: CASSPPSLDRVELFF. The DNA of the CDR3 is TGTGCCAGCTCACCACCCTCCCTAGACAGGGTTGAACTGTTTTTT.

The chain recombines TRBV5-1 with TRBJ2-2; TRBD1 agrees at 10 bases. Germline values: CDR1 SGHRS, CDR2 YFSETQ. The CDR3 is 16 amino acids. V shed 4 bases, J shed 7 bases, and the junction held 10 bases outside the gene matches. DNA of the CDR3: TGCGCCAGCAGCCCAGTAACCGGGACAGGGGTCGGGGAGCTGTTTTTT. Protein sequence: CASSPVTGTGVGELFF.

This clone was seen a single time. The chain employs TRBV7-6 and TRBJ2-2; 9 nucleotides agree with TRBD1. J gave up 5 bases and V 5 bases, and 12 bases lay outside the gene matches. The CDR3 extends over 17 amino acids. The germline V gene has CDR1 SGHVS and CDR2 FNYEAQ. The chain's CDR3 is CASSTKQDRGYTGELFF. DNA for the CDR3: TGTGCCAGCAGCACTAAACAGGACAGGGGATATACCGGGGAGCTGTTTTTT.

J is TRBJ1-1 and V is TRBV5-1, with 7 bases aligning to TRBD1. The CDR3 is 15 amino acids. The V gene end was trimmed by 5 bases and the J gene end by 1 base; junction bases not matched to a gene: 8. Germline values: CDR1 SGHRS, CDR2 YFSETQ. The CDR3 DNA sequence: TGCGCCAGCAGTACCGGGACAGAGGGGAACACTGAAGCTTTCTTT. Its translation: CASSTGTEGNTEAFF.

This clone was detected only a few times. The gene calls are TRBV7-2 and TRBJ1-3; TRBD1 agrees at 7 bases. CDR1 is SGHTA, CDR2 FQGNSA, per germline. CDR3 length: 15 amino acids. V was pared by 5 bases and J by 3 bases, with 7 bases of the junction left unmatched. This CDR3 is CASSGDRAGGNTIYF. The CDR3 DNA is TGTGCCAGCAGCGGCGACAGGGCTGGTGGAAACACCATATATTTT.

The CDR3 sequence is CASSQGQPTNEKLFF. CDR3 in DNA: TGTGCCAGCAGCCAGGGACAGCCAACTAATGAAAAACTGTTTTTT. The chain carries TRBV11-2 and TRBJ1-4, with 7 nucleotides matching TRBD1. From germline, CDR1 is SGHAT and CDR2 FQNNGV. V shed 5 bases and J 0 bases; nucleotides not matched to a gene: 3. This CDR3 has 15 amino acids. Variable domain in full (rest from reference TRBV11-2 and TRBJ1-4): EAGVAQSPRYKIIEKRQSVAFWCNPISGHATLYWYQQILGQGPKLLIQFQNNGVVDDSQLPKDRFSAERLKGVDSTLKIQPAKLEDSAVYLCASSQGQPTNEKLFFGSGTQLSVL.

The chain employs TRBV7-9 and TRBJ1-5; D remains ambiguous. Trimming removed 1 base from V and 1 base from J, with 5 bases in between. The germline V gene encodes CDR1 SEHNR and CDR2 FQNEAQ (reference sequence). CDR3 length: 14 amino acids. The CDR3 bases are TGTGCCAGCAGCTTAGGGGAGAGCAATCAGCCCCAGCATTTT. Encoded protein: CASSLGESNQPQHF.

V is TRBV27 and J is TRBJ1-2; D gene uncertain. Germline V lookup: CDR1 MNHEY, CDR2 SMNVEV (reference sequence). V was pared by 0 bases and J by 3 bases, with 8 bases between. This CDR3 spans 14 amino acids. CDR3 protein: CASSLSREDYGYTF. The CDR3 DNA is TGTGCCAGCAGTTTATCTAGGGAGGACTATGGCTACACCTTC.

This clone showed up just a few times. The chain joins TRBV7-9 to TRBJ2-3; D is undetermined. There are 12 residues in the CDR3. Germline V gene data show CDR1 as SEHNR and CDR2 as FQNEAQ (reference sequence). Trimming left V 4 bases short and J 2 bases short, with 4 bases between. CDR3: CASSYITDTQYF. CDR3 bases: TGTGCCAGCAGCTACATCACAGATACGCAGTATTTT.

The chain combines TRBV7-9 with TRBJ1-3; D remains unclear. The CDR3 extends over 11 amino acids. Germline V lookup: CDR1 SEHNR, CDR2 FQNEAQ (reference sequence). V was shortened by 3 bases and J by 8 bases, with 5 bases between the two germline ends. CDR3 region: CASSLEYTIYF. CDR3 DNA sequence: TGTGCCAGCAGCTTGGAGTACACCATATATTTT.

V gene TRBV6-5 combines with J gene TRBJ2-7; 7 bases line up with TRBD2. CDR3 size: 13 residues. The germline CDR1 and CDR2 sequences are MNHEY and SVGAGI. V was clipped by 2 bases and J by 7 bases; unmatched bases: 5. The CDR3 nucleotides are TGTGCCAGCAGTTACGGGACTACCGGAGAGCAGTACGTC. Residues: CASSYGTTGEQYV.

V usage is TRBV28 and J usage is TRBJ2-1; unclear D gene. The V end was cut by 2 bases, the J end by 8 bases, with 10 bases between. Germline CDR1 MDHEN, CDR2 SYDVKM. The CDR3 length is 13 residues. The CDR3 here is CASSLNSRDEQFF. CDR3 DNA sequence: TGTGCCAGCAGTTTAAACTCCCGGGATGAGCAGTTCTTC.

This CDR3 is CASSPWTASSTDTQYF. The DNA for the CDR3 is TGTGCCAGCAGTCCATGGACAGCATCTAGCACAGATACGCAGTATTTT. The V gene is TRBV27, the J gene TRBJ2-3; D might be TRBD1 (6 bases). The CDR3 consists of 16 residues. Germline CDR1 and CDR2: MNHEY and SMNVEV (reference sequence). V lost 5 bases and J lost 0, with 15 bases in between.

The chain combines TRBV4-1 with TRBJ2-3, with 8 bases matching TRBD1. CDR3 length: 14 residues. The V gene's germline CDR1 is MGHRA and CDR2 YSYEKL. V was pared by 0 bases and J by 13 bases, with 9 bases of the junction left unmatched. In DNA, the CDR3 is TGCGCCAGCAGCCAAGACCCCGACAGGGGTGGGGAGTATTTT. Its protein is CASSQDPDRGGEYF.

This chain links TRBV7-9 with TRBJ2-1; 9 bases are shared with TRBD2. This CDR3 is 15 amino acids long. V dropped 5 bases and J dropped 4; count of bases not matched to a gene: 6. CDR1 and CDR2 from the germline V gene are SEHNR and FQNEAQ (reference sequence). This CDR3 reads CASSNRLAEYNEQFF. The DNA for the CDR3 is TGTGCCAGCAGCAACCGACTAGCGGAGTACAATGAGCAGTTCTTC.

The J gene is TRBJ2-5, the V gene TRBV2, with 7 bases that match TRBD1. In germline, CDR1 is SNHLY, CDR2 FYNNEI. The CDR3 loop spans 14 amino acids. Trimming cost V 6 bases and J 4 bases; bases outside gene matches: 8. As DNA, the CDR3 is TGTGCCAGCAGGGCGACAGGGATAGGAGAGACCCAGTACTTC. Translated, it gives CASRATGIGETQYF.